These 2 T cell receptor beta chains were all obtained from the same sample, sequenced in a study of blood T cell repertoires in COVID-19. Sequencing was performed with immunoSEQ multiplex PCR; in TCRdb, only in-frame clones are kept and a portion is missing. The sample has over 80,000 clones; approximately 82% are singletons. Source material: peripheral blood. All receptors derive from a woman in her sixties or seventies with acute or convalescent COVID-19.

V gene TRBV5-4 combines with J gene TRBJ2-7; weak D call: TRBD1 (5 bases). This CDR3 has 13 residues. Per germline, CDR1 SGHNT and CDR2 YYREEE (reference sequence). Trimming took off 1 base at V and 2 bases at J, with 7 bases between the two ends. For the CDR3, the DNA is TGTGCCAGCAGCTTGCTGGGGCCCTACGAGCAGTACTTC. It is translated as CASSLLGPYEQYF.

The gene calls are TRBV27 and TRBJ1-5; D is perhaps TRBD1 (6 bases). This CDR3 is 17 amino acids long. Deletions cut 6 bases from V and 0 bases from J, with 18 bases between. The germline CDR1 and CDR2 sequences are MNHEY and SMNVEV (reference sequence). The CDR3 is CASSPWGQRHSNQPQHF. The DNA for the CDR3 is TGTGCCAGCAGCCCCTGGGGACAACGACATAGCAATCAGCCCCAGCATTTT.